This T cell receptor beta chain originates from a study of T cells in tuberculosis (dated by TCRdb to between 2018 and 2020). With regard to the full study: The study combined CD1B tetramers and high-throughput TCR immunosequencing to characterize T cells specific for the mycobacterial lipid antigen glucose monomycolate (GMM). With approximately ten people per group, a South African clinical cohort compared IGRA-negative adolescents, IGRA-positive adolescents with latent tuberculosis, and adults with active tuberculosis.

At study entry, adolescents were screened for latent tuberculosis infection using a tuberculin skin test and the QuantiFERON-TB GOLD In-Tube IGRA. Unsorted cryopreserved PBMC were immunosequenced, covering on average around 100,000 T cells per clinical donor. Eleven high schools in the Worcester region of the Western Cape, South Africa, served as enrollment sites for adolescents aged 12 to 18 years. About 10 M. tuberculosis-infected adolescents and approximately 10 uninfected adolescents were selected, with the two groups matched for age and sex. For the adolescents, PBMC were isolated by density centrifugation from freshly drawn heparinized blood and then cryopreserved. Counted from cysteine to phenylalanine, this CDR3 has 15 amino acids. Of the read, only the CDR3 DNA is kept; its 45 bases are in frame from base 1. The junction shows trimming of 4 bases on V and 3 bases on J, plus 17 bases between the germline ends. In the germline V gene, CDR1 corresponds to SGHRS and CDR2 to YFSETQ.

Details on this clone: What this receptor recognizes is not known. Base qualities are not at hand, and no much larger clone is one base apart.

TCR libraries were generated with the immunoSEQ multiplex PCR assay, using TCR-beta and/or TCR-alpha/delta assays for each sample. The amplified TCR libraries were sequenced using the Illumina high-throughput platform. On the study's bioinformatics: Clustering and dimensionality reduction were performed using pairwise TCRdist distances among GMM-specific receptors from ex vivo sorted or in vitro expanded T cells. The score assigned to each clinical repertoire was mean NN-distance, meaning the average TCRdist to the nearest 10% of tetramer-positive reference sequences. GEM TCR motif frequency was calculated as the fraction of unique TCRs that matched known GEM sequences in V/J usage and CDR3 length. Active tuberculosis was classified by linear discriminant analysis with leave-one-out cross-validation, implemented in scikit-learn. TCRdb retrieved this table from immuneACCESS and kept in-frame rearrangements only. Not all clones are present; in checked studies, unresolved V genes account for under half, and no reason is known for the remainder. The V and J calls and clone size were taken over from that table, and D and trimming were inferred from the DNA. This sample is represented by 30,000 or so clones; nearly 90% of them were singletons. The ten largest account for 6% to 7% of the sample.

What the research found in general, with its limitations: Compared with IGRA-negative controls, TCR-alpha repertoires from active tuberculosis had smaller mean NN-distances to GMM-specific TCRs, which suggests that these TCRs underwent clonal expansion. An accuracy of 87% (AUROC around 0.91) was reached by a classifier using the diverse GMM-specific repertoire, compared with about 70% accuracy when GEM motif frequencies were used. Which clinical samples got chosen depended on the availability of cryopreserved specimens, and the active tuberculosis cases were adults, whereas the controls were adolescents. The smaller NN-distances were partly driven by shorter CDR3-alpha lengths in active tuberculosis patients, and the difference for TCR-beta did not reach statistical significance.

The chain links TRBV5-1 with TRBJ2-7; the D region possibly corresponds to TRBD2 (6 bases align). Sequences were obtained from PBMCs. This sequence was found in a donor aged 10 to 29 with latent tuberculosis or without tuberculosis infection. The DNA reads as follows: TGCGCCAGCAGCCCCTCGGGGGAACGGTTCTACGAGCAGTACTTC. Translation gives CASSPSGERFYEQYF.